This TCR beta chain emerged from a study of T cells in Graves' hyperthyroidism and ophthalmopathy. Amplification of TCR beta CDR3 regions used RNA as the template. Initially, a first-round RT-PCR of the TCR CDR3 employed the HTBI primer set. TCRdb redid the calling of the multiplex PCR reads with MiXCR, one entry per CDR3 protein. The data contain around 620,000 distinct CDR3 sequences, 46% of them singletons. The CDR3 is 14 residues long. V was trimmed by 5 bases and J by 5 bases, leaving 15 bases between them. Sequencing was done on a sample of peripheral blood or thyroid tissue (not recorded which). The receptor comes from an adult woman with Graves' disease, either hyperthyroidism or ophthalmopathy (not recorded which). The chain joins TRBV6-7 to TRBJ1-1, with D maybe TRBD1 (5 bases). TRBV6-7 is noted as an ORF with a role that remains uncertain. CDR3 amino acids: CASSEEGRRTEAFF. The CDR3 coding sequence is TGTGCCAGCAGTGAGGAGGGGCGGAGAACTGAAGCTTTCTTT.